This is a list of T cell receptor beta chains from one sample in a study of blood T cell repertoires in COVID-19. The protocol was immunoSEQ multiplex PCR, while the TCRdb copy is restricted to in-frame clones and leaves out a portion. The repertoire has about 150,000 clones, 75% to 90% of them found once; the top ten carry 3.5% to 4.5%. Sequencing was performed on PBMCs or T cells enriched from blood (not recorded which). Receptors were obtained from a woman aged 40 to 50 who had been exposed to COVID-19. Both conserved end residues are part of each CDR3. Each record gives: J gene, D gene, V gene, clone size, CDR3 protein, CDR3 DNA. A D gene is named only where the DNA matches it firmly. A clone size is listed for some rows: how often the clone was seen (once, few, many), or a class if it is expanded.

TRBJ1-2 | TRBD1 | TRBV10-1 | . | CASSPGGDYGYTF | TGCGCCAGCAGTCCAGGGGGCGATTATGGCTACACCTTC
TRBJ2-1 | TRBD1 | TRBV5-1 | . | CASSPPQGYNEQFF | TGCGCCAGCAGCCCCCCACAGGGGTACAATGAGCAGTTCTTC
TRBJ2-1 | . | TRBV7-9 | . | CASSLGPLQGNEQFF | TGTGCCAGCAGCTTGGGGCCACTACAGGGAAATGAGCAGTTCTTC
TRBJ1-2 | TRBD1 | TRBV4-1 | . | CASSQDPGQGAYGYTF | TGCGCCAGCAGCCAAGATCCGGGACAGGGGGCCTATGGCTACACCTTC
TRBJ1-1 | TRBD1 | TRBV6-5 | once | CASNWSRGLKAFF | TGTGCCAGCAATTGGAGCAGGGGGCTAAAAGCTTTCTTT
TRBJ1-2 | . | TRBV19 | . | CASSIRGRYGYTF | TGTGCCAGTAGTATCAGGGGTCGGTATGGCTACACCTTC
TRBJ1-2 | TRBD1 | TRBV9 | . | CASSVASGGQGGYGYTF | TGTGCCAGCAGCGTAGCGAGTGGGGGACAGGGGGGCTATGGCTACACCTTC
TRBJ2-2 | . | TRBV5-1 | . | CASSLGASGELFF | TGCGCCAGCAGCTTGGGAGCGTCCGGGGAGCTGTTTTTT
TRBJ1-6 | TRBD1 | TRBV27 | once | CASRSPTGGPSPLHF | TGTGCCAGCAGATCCCCAACAGGGGGACCCTCACCCCTCCACTTT
TRBJ1-4 | . | TRBV5-1 | . | CASSSSPGGSEKLFF | TGCGCCAGCAGCTCATCACCAGGTGGTAGTGAAAAACTGTTTTTT
TRBJ1-3 | . | TRBV2 | few | CASRGSSGNTIYF | TGTGCCAGCAGGGGCTCCTCTGGAAACACCATATATTTT
TRBJ2-7 | . | TRBV3-1/TRBV3-2 | . | CASSQEGGQKTYEQYF | TGTGCCAGCAGCCAAGAAGGAGGACAGAAGACCTACGAGCAGTACTTC
TRBJ1-3 | . | TRBV7-8 | . | CASSSRSNTIYF | TGTGCCAGCAGCTCTAGAAGCAACACCATATATTTT
TRBJ1-5 | . | TRBV28 | . | CASWGLVGQPQHF | TGTGCCAGCTGGGGACTCGTGGGGCAGCCCCAGCATTTT
TRBJ2-7 | TRBD2 | TRBV11-2 | . | CASSLGSGEYEQYF | TGTGCCAGCAGCTTAGGTAGCGGGGAGTACGAGCAGTACTTC
TRBJ1-1 | . | TRBV6-6 | once | CASRSAQGDTEAFF | TGTGCCAGCCGGTCGGCGCAGGGCGACACTGAAGCTTTCTTT
TRBJ2-1 | TRBD2 | TRBV5-5 | . | CASSKASGRSFYEQFF | TGTGCCAGCAGCAAGGCTAGCGGGAGGTCGTTCTATGAGCAGTTCTTC
TRBJ2-7 | . | TRBV11-2 | . | CASSFAGSYEQYF | TGTGCCAGCAGCTTCGCGGGCTCCTACGAGCAGTACTTC
TRBJ1-2 | . | TRBV11-2 | . | CASSPFLGDTSNYGYTF | TGTGCCAGCAGCCCCTTCCTGGGGGACACCTCTAACTATGGCTACACCTTC
TRBJ2-3 | . | TRBV5-8 | . | CASSFGQTLTDTQYF | TGTGCCAGCAGCTTTGGACAGACTCTCACAGATACGCAGTATTTT
TRBJ2-7 | TRBD2 | TRBV5-6 | . | CASSLARLAGLEQYF | TGTGCCAGCAGCTTGGCCCGCCTAGCGGGGCTAGAGCAGTACTTC
TRBJ2-5 | TRBD1 | TRBV9 | . | CASSPGQAQETQYF | TGTGCCAGCAGCCCCGGACAGGCCCAAGAGACCCAGTACTTC
TRBJ2-2 | . | TRBV3-1/TRBV3-2 | . | CASSQDLGRGWTGELFF | TGTGCCAGCAGCCAAGATCTCGGCAGGGGTTGGACCGGGGAGCTGTTTTTT
TRBJ2-7 | . | TRBV15 | . | CATSRDRLVSYEQYF | TGTGCCACCAGCAGAGATAGACTAGTCTCCTACGAGCAGTACTTC
TRBJ1-2 | TRBD1 | TRBV5-6 | . | CASSRRDRGTYGYTF | TGTGCCAGCAGCAGACGGGACAGGGGGACCTATGGCTACACCTTC
TRBJ2-1 | . | TRBV11-3 | . | CASSLNSMEQFF | TGTGCCAGCAGCTTGAATAGCATGGAGCAGTTCTTC
TRBJ1-5 | . | TRBV5-1 | . | CASSLDTGGQPQHF | TGCGCCAGCAGCTTGGATACGGGTGGACAGCCCCAGCATTTT
TRBJ2-2 | . | TRBV6-4 | . | CASSAGEETGELFF | TGTGCCAGCAGTGCGGGAGAGGAGACCGGGGAGCTGTTTTTT
TRBJ2-2 | . | TRBV6-2/TRBV6-3 | . | CASSFPYGELFF | TGTGCCAGCAGTTTCCCTTACGGGGAGCTGTTTTTT
TRBJ2-2 | TRBD1 | TRBV7-8 | . | CASNDRGRNGEVTGELFF | TGTGCCAGCAACGACAGGGGTAGGAACGGAGAGGTTACCGGGGAGCTGTTTTTT
TRBJ1-2 | . | TRBV4-1 | . | CASSQPRRNYGYTF | TGCGCCAGCAGCCAACCTAGACGGAACTATGGCTACACCTTC
TRBJ1-3 | TRBD1 | TRBV13 | once | CASSLVPRGTGNTIYF | TGTGCCAGCAGCTTAGTACCCAGGGGGACTGGAAACACCATATATTTT
TRBJ2-7 | . | TRBV9 | . | CASSVGTADSYEQYF | TGTGCCAGCAGCGTAGGGACAGCCGATTCCTACGAGCAGTACTTC